This T cell receptor (beta chain) is from a study of cytomegalovirus exposure and HLA in healthy donors. Study-wide points: Per published accounts, TCR beta sequences correctly predicted the HLA-A and HLA-B alleles of most subjects. In a later analysis, TCR beta V- and J-gene trimming was associated with a missense DCLRE1C variant.

In its sample, this clone was seen once. The antigen is undetermined. 60 Vbeta and 13 Jbeta primers were used in PCR. Here immunoSEQ multiplex PCR was the method, and the copy in TCRdb shows in-frame clones only, minus some. In the table there are 85,000 to 110,000 clones, under 85% of which are singletons. This receptor was taken from a man aged 50-59 years in good health and CMV-seropositive. Source material: PBMCs.

The CDR3 region has the DNA TGTGCCAGCAGCAAAGTCTGGACCACGGACAGCCTCGGGCGGGTGTTTTTT. It codes for CASSKVWTTDSLGRVFF. The V and J genes are TRBV21-1 and TRBJ1-4; the D segment call TRBD1 is taken from the table without a DNA check. TRBV21-1 is given as a pseudogene. The length of the CDR3 is 17 residues.